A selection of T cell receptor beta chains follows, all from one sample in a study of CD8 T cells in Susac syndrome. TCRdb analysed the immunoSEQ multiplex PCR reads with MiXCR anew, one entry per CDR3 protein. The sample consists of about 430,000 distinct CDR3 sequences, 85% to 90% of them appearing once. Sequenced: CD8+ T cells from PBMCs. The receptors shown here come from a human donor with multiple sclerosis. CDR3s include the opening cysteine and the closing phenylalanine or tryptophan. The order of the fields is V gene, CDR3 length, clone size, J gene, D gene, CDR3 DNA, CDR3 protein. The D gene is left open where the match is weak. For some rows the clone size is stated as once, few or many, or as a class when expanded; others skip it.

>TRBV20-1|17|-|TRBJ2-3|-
TGCAGTGCTAGAGATCCGCGGACCTCTTCTAGCACAGATACGCAGTATTTT
CSARDPRTSSSTDTQYF
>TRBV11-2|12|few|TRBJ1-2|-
TGTGCCAGCAGTTTAGCCGGCTATGGCTACACCTTC
CASSLAGYGYTF
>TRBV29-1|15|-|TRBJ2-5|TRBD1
TGCAGCGTTGAAACGACAGGGGGCCGCTCGGAGACCCAGTACTTC
CSVETTGGRSETQYF
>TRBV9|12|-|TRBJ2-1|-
TGTGCCAGCAGCCCAGATGAGAGAGAGCAGTTCTTC
CASSPDEREQFF
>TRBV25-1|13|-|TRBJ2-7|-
TGTGCCAGCAGTGAATACAAGGAGTACGAGCAGTACTTC
CASSEYKEYEQYF
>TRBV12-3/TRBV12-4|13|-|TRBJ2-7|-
TGTGCCAGCAGTTTAGATGGATTTGACGAGCAGTACTTC
CASSLDGFDEQYF
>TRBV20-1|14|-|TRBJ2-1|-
TGCAGTGCTGCAGCCGGGACAAAAGACAATGAGCAGTTCTTC
CSAAAGTKDNEQFF
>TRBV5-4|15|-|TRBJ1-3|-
TGTGCCAGCAGCTTGGAACCGATCTCTGGAAACACCATATATTTT
CASSLEPISGNTIYF
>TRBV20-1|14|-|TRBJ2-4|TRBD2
TGCAGTGCTACTAGCGGGAATGAAGGAAACATTCAGTACTTC
CSATSGNEGNIQYF
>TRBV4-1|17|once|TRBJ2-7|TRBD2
TGCGCCAGCAGCCAAGATCTTCCTAGCGGGGGGCTCTGCGAGCAGTACTTC
CASSQDLPSGGLCEQYF
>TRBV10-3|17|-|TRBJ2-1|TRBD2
TGTGCCATCAGTGTCCTAGCGGGAATCGATGCTGGAAATGAGCAGTTCTTC
CAISVLAGIDAGNEQFF
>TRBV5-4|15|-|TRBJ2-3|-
TGTGCCAGCAGCTTGGCGCTAGGTGTCACAGATACGCAGTATTTT
CASSLALGVTDTQYF
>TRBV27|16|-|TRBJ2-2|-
TGTGCCAGCAGTTTAACTGGTGGGGGCGCGGGCGGGGAGCTGTTTTTT
CASSLTGGGAGGELFF
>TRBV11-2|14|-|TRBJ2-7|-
TGTGCCAGCAGCTCGGACACTGCCCTCTACGAGCAGTACTTC
CASSSDTALYEQYF
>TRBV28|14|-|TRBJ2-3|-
TGTGCCAGCAGTTTCGGGGGGCAGACAGATACGCAGTATTTT
CASSFGGQTDTQYF
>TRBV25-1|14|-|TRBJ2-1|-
TGTGCCAGCCACAGTTTTAGCTCCTACAATGAGCAGTTCTTC
CASHSFSSYNEQFF
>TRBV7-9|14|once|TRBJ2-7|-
TGTGCCAGCAGCAGAGACAGGGACTTCGGCGAGCAGTACTTC
CASSRDRDFGEQYF
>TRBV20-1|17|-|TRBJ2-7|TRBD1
TGCAGTGCTAGAGATCTTCATCCGGGACAGAGCTCCTACGAGCAGTACTTC
CSARDLHPGQSSYEQYF
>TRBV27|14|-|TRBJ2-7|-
TGTGCCAGCAGCCCCCTGTACGGTTCCTACGAGCAGTACTTC
CASSPLYGSYEQYF
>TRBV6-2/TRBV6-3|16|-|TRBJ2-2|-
TGTGCCAGCAGTCACAGTGTCGATCCGAACACCGGGGAGCTGTTTTTT
CASSHSVDPNTGELFF
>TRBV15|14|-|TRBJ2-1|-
TGTGCCACCAGCGGTCCCGTGGGGGGTCATGAGCAGTTCTTC
CATSGPVGGHEQFF
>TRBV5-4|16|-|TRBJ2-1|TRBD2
TGTGCCAGCAGCCCTCTTACTAGCGGAGGAGACAATGAGCAGTTCTTC
CASSPLTSGGDNEQFF
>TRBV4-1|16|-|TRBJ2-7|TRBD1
TGCGCCAGCAGCCAAGAAACCGGGACAGCCCAAAACGAGCAGTACTTC
CASSQETGTAQNEQYF
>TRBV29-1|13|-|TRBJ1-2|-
TGCAGCGTTGAAGATCGCATGTCCTATGGCTACACCTTC
CSVEDRMSYGYTF
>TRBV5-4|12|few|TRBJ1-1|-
TGTGCCAGCACCCTCGGGAACACTGAAGCTTTCTTT
CASTLGNTEAFF
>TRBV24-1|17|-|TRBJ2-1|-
TGTGCCACCAGTGTTCATTTAAGCGGGCAGGTATACAATGAGCAGTTCTTC
CATSVHLSGQVYNEQFF
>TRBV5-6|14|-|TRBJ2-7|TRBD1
TGTGCCAGCAGTCCGGACAGGTCTACCTACGAGCAGTACTTC
CASSPDRSTYEQYF
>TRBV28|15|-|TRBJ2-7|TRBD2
TGTGCCAGCAGTGGACTAGCGGGAGATTACTACGAGCAGTACTTC
CASSGLAGDYYEQYF
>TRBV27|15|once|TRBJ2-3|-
TGTGCCAGCGGTCTGGGGCAAGGACCCACAGATACGCAGTATTTT
CASGLGQGPTDTQYF
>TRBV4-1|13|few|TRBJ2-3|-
TGCGCCAGCAGCCTTACCCCCCTTGATACGCAGTATTTT
CASSLTPLDTQYF
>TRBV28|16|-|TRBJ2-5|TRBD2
TGTGCCAGCAGTTTATTGTTAGCGGGAGGGCGAGAGACCCAGTACTTC
CASSLLLAGGRETQYF
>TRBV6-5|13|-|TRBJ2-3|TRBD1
TGTGCCAGCACCAGGACAGGGGGAGATACGCAGTATTTT
CASTRTGGDTQYF
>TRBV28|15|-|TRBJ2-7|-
TGTGCCAGCAGTTTAGGCCCCCGCAAGACCTACGAGCAGTACTTC
CASSLGPRKTYEQYF
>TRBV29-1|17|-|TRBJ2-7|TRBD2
TGCAGCGTTGATTTTGGAGGGACTAGCGGGAGGTCTTACGAGCAGTACTTC
CSVDFGGTSGRSYEQYF
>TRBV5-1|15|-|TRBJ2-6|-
TGCGCCAGCACTTCTGGCAGGGCCGGGGCCAACGTCCTGACTTTC
CASTSGRAGANVLTF
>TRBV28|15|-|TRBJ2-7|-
TGTGCCAGCAGTTATCCTAGCAGCCCTCCCTACGAGCAGTACTTC
CASSYPSSPPYEQYF
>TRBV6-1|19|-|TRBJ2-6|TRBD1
TGTGCCAGCAGGTTGGACAGGGGGCATTTGAAGTCTGGGGCCAACGTCCTGACTTTC
CASRLDRGHLKSGANVLTF
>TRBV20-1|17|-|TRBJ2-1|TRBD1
TGCAGTGCTAGAGGCGTCCGCTGGGACAGGGGGTTCGGTGAGCAGTTCTTC
CSARGVRWDRGFGEQFF
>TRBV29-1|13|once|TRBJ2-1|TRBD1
TGCAGCGGTGGGACAGGGGTATACAATGAGCAGTTCTTC
CSGGTGVYNEQFF
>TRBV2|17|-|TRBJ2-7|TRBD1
TGTGCCAGCAGTGAAGCGCGTGACAGGGTAAACTCCTACGAGCAGTACTTC
CASSEARDRVNSYEQYF
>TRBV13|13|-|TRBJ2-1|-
TGTGCCAGCAGCCCCCAGGGGATCAATGAGCAGTTCTTC
CASSPQGINEQFF
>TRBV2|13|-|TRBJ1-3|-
TGTGCCACCAAAGGGGCCCCTGGAAACACCATATATTTT
CATKGAPGNTIYF
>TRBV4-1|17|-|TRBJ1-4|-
TGCGCCAGCAGCCAAGGGGGACGCGCCGACAGTCCCTCAAAACTGTTTTTT
CASSQGGRADSPSKLFF
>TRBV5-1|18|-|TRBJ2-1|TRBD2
TGCGCCAGCAGCCTTTCGACTAGCGGGGGGCTCCTGTACAATGAGCAGTTCTTC
CASSLSTSGGLLYNEQFF
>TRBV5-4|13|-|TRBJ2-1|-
TGTGCCAGCAGCTTGTTGATGGGAAATGAGCAGTTCTTC
CASSLLMGNEQFF
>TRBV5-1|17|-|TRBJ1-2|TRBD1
TGCGCCAGCAGCTCGGACGGGACAGGGACCGTCAACTATGGCTACACCTTC
CASSSDGTGTVNYGYTF
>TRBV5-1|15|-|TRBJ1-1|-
TGCGCCAGCAGCTTGTCCTGGACGGGGAACACTGAAGCTTTCTTT
CASSLSWTGNTEAFF
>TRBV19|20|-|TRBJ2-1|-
TGTGCCAGTAGTATAGACCGAACTATACATATACGCCTGGGATACAATGAGCAGTTCTTC
CASSIDRTIHIRLGYNEQFF
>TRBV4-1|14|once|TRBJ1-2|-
TGCGCCAGCAGCCAAGAGTGGGGTAACTATGGCTACACCTTC
CASSQEWGNYGYTF
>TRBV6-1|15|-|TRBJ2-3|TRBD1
TGTGCCAGCAGTGAGCCGACAGGGCGGTCAGATACGCAGTATTTT
CASSEPTGRSDTQYF